This TCR beta chain stems from a study of blood T cells in healthy people across ages. A second about 6 to 11 cycle PCR used barcoded and J-beta primers. TCRdb called the 5' RACE reads again in MiXCR, with one record for every CDR3 protein. This table holds 1.5 million to 2 million distinct CDR3 sequences, around 48% found once. The CDR3 is 15 residues long. Germline CDR1 reads ENHRY; CDR2 reads SYGVKD. V was cut by 3 bases and J by 0 bases, with 9 bases left in between. The sequence derives from a woman aged 40 to 50 in good health. Sequencing was done on a sample of blood. The J gene is TRBJ2-4, the V gene TRBV10-3; no reliable D call. The CDR3: CAISDGVLAKNIQYF. CDR3 coding DNA: TGTGCCATCAGTGACGGCGTACTAGCCAAAAACATTCAGTACTTC.